This T cell receptor (beta chain) is drawn from a study of T cell changes during pregnancy in multiple sclerosis. Libraries were prepared by immunoSEQ multiplex PCR; TCRdb keeps only in-frame clonotypes and omits some of them. Of 20,000 to 25,000 clones listed, approximately 80% are singletons. A remark on this clone: Relative to the germline gene, one junction end is altered; a read error may explain this.

Germline CDR1 MGHRA, CDR2 YSYEKL. The CDR3 length is 14 residues. The sequence was collected from a female donor in good health, enrolled as a control in a pregnancy study. The chain employs TRBV4-1 and TRBJ1-1; D is unclear. The source was CD8+ T cells from peripheral blood mononuclear cells, collected in the first trimester of pregnancy. CDR3 amino acids: CASSHREINSEAFF. Here the CDR3 DNA reads TGCGCCAGCAGCCACCGCGAAATAAACAGTGAAGCTTTCTTT.